A single sample is the source of the 9 T cell receptor beta chains below, sequenced in a study of cytomegalovirus exposure and HLA in healthy donors. The PCR had 60 Vbeta and 13 Jbeta primers. Sequencing was performed with immunoSEQ multiplex PCR; in TCRdb, only in-frame clones are kept and a portion is missing. The ten top clones account for under 2%, within a sample of 120,000 to 150,000 clones. What was sequenced was PBMCs. Source of these receptors: a woman in her fifties or sixties in good health and CMV-seronegative.

V usage is TRBV28 and J usage is TRBJ2-1; 12 bases are shared with TRBD2. After removal of 8 bases from V and 2 bases from J, the junction contained 4 bases not matched to a gene. CDR1 and CDR2 (germline): MDHEN, SYDVKM. This CDR3 comprises 15 residues. CDR3 DNA: TGTGCCAGCGAGAGACTAGCGGGGGCCTACAATGAGCAGTTCTTC. It specifies CASERLAGAYNEQFF.

The chain recombines TRBV5-8 with TRBJ2-2, with 8 bases identical to TRBD1. Losses at the gene ends were 4 bases for V and 6 bases for J; bases not matched to a gene: 8. This CDR3 is built from 15 residues. Looked up from germline, CDR1 is SGHTS and CDR2 is YDEGEE. CDR3: CASSKGQGSAGELFF. CDR3 sequence (DNA): TGTGCCAGCAGCAAAGGACAGGGCAGTGCCGGGGAGCTGTTTTTT.

The V gene is TRBV23-1, the J gene TRBJ1-5; tentatively, D is TRBD1 (5 bases). TRBV23-1 is treated as an ORF (open reading frame) with a function not yet certain. Deletions cut 8 bases from V and 1 base from J, with 18 bases between. The CDR3 consists of 16 residues. The CDR3 protein is CASGWGRINSNQPQHF. The CDR3 DNA reads TGCGCCAGCGGTTGGGGCAGGATCAACAGCAATCAGCCCCAGCATTTT.

The gene calls are TRBV2 and TRBJ1-4; 8 bases map to TRBD1. The CDR3 runs 15 residues. V was pared by 7 bases and J by 5 bases, with 9 bases of the junction left unmatched. CDR1 and CDR2 from the germline V gene are SNHLY and FYNNEI. This CDR3 reads CASNQLPGGNEKLFF. In DNA, the CDR3 is TGTGCCAGCAACCAACTACCAGGGGGCAATGAAAAACTGTTTTTT.

This chain links TRBV7-3 with TRBJ2-7, with 10 positions matching TRBD1. The CDR3 runs 16 residues. Germline V gene data show CDR1 as SGHTA and CDR2 as FQGTGA. J lost 6 bases, V lost 5 bases, and 13 bases had no gene match. For the CDR3, the DNA is TGTGCCAGCAGCCTACACCCGACAGGGGGCAAGTCCGAGCAGTACTTC. Translation: CASSLHPTGGKSEQYF.

The genes are TRBV7-8 and TRBJ1-6, with 8 positions matching TRBD1. With 2 bases clipped from V and 10 bases from J, the junction kept 1 base outside the gene matches. Germline loops: CDR1 SGHVS, CDR2 FQNEAQ. The CDR3 is 13 residues long. CDR3 sequence: CASSLRQGSPLHF. The DNA of the CDR3 is TGTGCCAGCAGCTTACGACAGGGGTCACCCCTCCACTTT.

The chain uses TRBV4-1 and TRBJ2-7; a weak D match, TRBD1 (7 bases). With 0 bases removed from V and 7 bases from J, the gap between germline ends came to 19 bases. Germline-derived CDR1 and CDR2 are MGHRA and YSYEKL. The CDR3 covers 16 residues. Here the CDR3 DNA reads TGCGCCAGCAGCCAAGAAAAGGGCAGGGGGGTGTGGGAGCAGTACTTC. It specifies CASSQEKGRGVWEQYF.

Written as DNA, the CDR3 is TGCAGCGTTGATATAGCAGAAGGCTACACCTTC. Its translation: CSVDIAEGYTF. The V gene is TRBV29-1, the J gene TRBJ1-2, with D unresolved. The ends were cut back, 3 bases at V and 8 bases at J, with 10 bases in the middle. The CDR3 has 11 residues. Germline CDR1 reads SQVTM; CDR2 reads ANQGSEA.

The rearrangement links TRBV5-6 to TRBJ2-1; 8 nucleotides match TRBD2. Germline CDR1 and CDR2: SGHDT and YYEEEE. V shed 1 base and J 4 bases; nucleotides not matched to a gene: 4. CDR3 length: 15 amino acids. CDR3 sequence (DNA): TGTGCCAGCAGCTTGTTCGGGGGGGGATACAATGAGCAGTTCTTC. Translated, it gives CASSLFGGGYNEQFF.